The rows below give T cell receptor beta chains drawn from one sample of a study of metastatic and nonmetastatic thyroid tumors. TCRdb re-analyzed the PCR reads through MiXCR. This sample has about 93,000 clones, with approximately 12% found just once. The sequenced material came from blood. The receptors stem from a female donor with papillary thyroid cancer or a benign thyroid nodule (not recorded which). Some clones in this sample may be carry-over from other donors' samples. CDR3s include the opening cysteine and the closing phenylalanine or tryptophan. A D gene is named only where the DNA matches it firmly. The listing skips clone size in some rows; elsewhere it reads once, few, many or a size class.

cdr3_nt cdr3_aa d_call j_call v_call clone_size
TGCAGTGCTAGAGATGGCAGGGCGAACACTGAAGCTTTCTTT CSARDGRANTEAFF . TRBJ1-1 TRBV20-1 many
TGTGCCAGCAGCCCAGAGGGGTCCTATGGCTACACCTTC CASSPEGSYGYTF . TRBJ1-2 TRBV7-2 many
TGTGCCAGCAGCCAAGTGAGGGGTGAGCAGTTCTTC CASSQVRGEQFF . TRBJ2-1 TRBV3-1 many
TGCAGTGCTAGCCCGTCTAGCGGGCGAGAAAACATTCAGTACTTC CSASPSSGRENIQYF TRBD2 TRBJ2-4 TRBV20-1 many
TGTGCCACCAGTGATGGCCATCAAGGGCACGAGCAGTACTTC CATSDGHQGHEQYF . TRBJ2-7 TRBV24-1 many
TGTGCCATCAGTGGGGACAGGGGGCCTCAAGAGACCCAGTACTTC CAISGDRGPQETQYF TRBD1 TRBJ2-5 TRBV10-3 many
TGCAGTGCTAGAGTAGAACAGCTGAACACTGAAGCTTTCTTT CSARVEQLNTEAFF . TRBJ1-1 TRBV20-1 many
TGTGCCAGCAGCCAAGTTGGGGATACGCAGTATTTT CASSQVGDTQYF . TRBJ2-3 TRBV3-1 many
TGTGCCAGCAGCCCTAGGGGGAACCTACTAGCGGGAGTCAGCAATGAGCAGTCCTTC CASSPRGNLLAGVSNEQSF TRBD2 TRBJ2-1 TRBV13 .
TGTGCCAGCAGCGTAGAGACAGGGCATCACACAGATACGCAGTATTTT CASSVETGHHTDTQYF TRBD1 TRBJ2-3 TRBV9 many
TGTGCCAGCAGTTCGATTAGCGGAACATTCTACAATGAGCAGTTCTTC CASSSISGTFYNEQFF . TRBJ2-1 TRBV6-5 many
TGTGCCAGTAAGCGGGGTAGCGGGATTTACAATGAGCAGTTCTTC CASKRGSGIYNEQFF TRBD2 TRBJ2-1 TRBV9 many
TGCGCCAGCAGCCACCGGACAGGGGAGATGAACACTGAAGCTTTCTTT CASSHRTGEMNTEAFF TRBD1 TRBJ1-1 TRBV4-3 many
TGCGTCAACAGCTTGGGGACTAGCTTAGTGGGGGCCTACGAGCAGTACTTC CVNSLGTSLVGAYEQYF TRBD2 TRBJ2-7 TRBV5-1 .
TGTGCCAGCAGGACATCGGGAGTTTCCTACGAGCAGTACTTC CASRTSGVSYEQYF . TRBJ2-7 TRBV6-2/TRBV6-3 few
TGCGCCAGCAGCTTTGCATCGGGGCTCTCCTACAATGAGCAGTTCTTC CASSFASGLSYNEQFF . TRBJ2-1 TRBV5-1 many
TGCGCCAGCAGTGGTGGGGTCCAAGAGACCCAGTACTTC CASSGGVQETQYF . TRBJ2-5 TRBV6-1 .
TGTGCCATCAGTGATGGAGGGATCCTCCTTACGCAGTATTTT CAISDGGILLTQYF . TRBJ2-3 TRBV10-3 many
TGCAGTGCTGTGAGCGGGGGCGGGGATACTGAAGCTTTCTTT CSAVSGGGDTEAFF . TRBJ1-1 TRBV20-1 .
TGTGCCATCAGATCGGACATCTCTGGAAACACCATATATTTT CAIRSDISGNTIYF . TRBJ1-3 TRBV10-3 many
TGTGCCAGCAGTGAAGCGAGGACAGGGTGGGCCCTCGGAGGTTCCTACGAGCAGTACTTC CASSEARTGWALGGSYEQYF TRBD1 TRBJ2-7 TRBV2 few
TGTGCCAGCAGCCGGGGACAGGGGGTGGTCAATCAGCCCCAGCATTTT CASSRGQGVVNQPQHF TRBD1 TRBJ1-5 TRBV2 few
TGCAGCGTTGAAGATCTAAGGACAGGAGAGGGGTTT CSVEDLRTGEGF TRBD1 TRBJ1-1 TRBV29-1 large
TGTGCCAGCAGCCAGATGTCCACAGGGGTTGGTTTCTTT CASSQMSTGVGFF TRBD1 TRBJ1-1 TRBV3-1 .
TGTGCCAGCAGCCGGGACGGCCACTCCTACGAGCAGTACTTC CASSRDGHSYEQYF . TRBJ2-7 TRBV7-9 many
TGTGCCAGCAGCCAAGATTTGGATACGCAGTATTTT CASSQDLDTQYF . TRBJ2-3 TRBV3-1 many
TGCGCCAGCAGCGCCAAACCCCCTAGCGGCACAGATACGCAGTATTTT CASSAKPPSGTDTQYF . TRBJ2-3 TRBV5-1 many
TGTGCCAGCAGTTACTCTGACGAGACCCAGTACTTC CASSYSDETQYF . TRBJ2-5 TRBV6-5 many
TGTGCCAGCAGTTCTTTCGCAACTAATGAAAAACTGTTTTTT CASSSFATNEKLFF . TRBJ1-4 TRBV6-2/TRBV6-3 many
TGTGCCACCAGTGATTTGGGGCGGGAGAGCTCCTACAATGAGCAGTTCTTC CATSDLGRESSYNEQFF TRBD2 TRBJ2-1 TRBV24-1 many
TGTGCCATCAGAAACAGGGGGCTCAGCACTGAAGCTTTCTTT CAIRNRGLSTEAFF TRBD1 TRBJ1-1 TRBV10-3 many
TGCAGTGCTAGAGATGTGGACAGGGGGGGGGAGACCCAGTACTTC CSARDVDRGGETQYF TRBD1 TRBJ2-5 TRBV20-1 few
TGTGCCAGCAGCCCTAGCGGGATAACTAGCACAGATACGCAGTATTTT CASSPSGITSTDTQYF TRBD2 TRBJ2-3 TRBV9 .
TGTGCCAGCAGCGAAGGGAGGTGGACTAGCGGGAAAAGACCCACAGATACGCAGTATTTT CASSEGRWTSGKRPTDTQYF TRBD2 TRBJ2-3 TRBV4-2 few
TGTGCCAGCAGTGAAGTGGGGGCGCGGGGTGGTGAGCAGTTCTTC CASSEVGARGGEQFF . TRBJ2-1 TRBV6-1 many
TGTGCCAGCAATAGACAGTTCACAGATACGCAGTATTTT CASNRQFTDTQYF . TRBJ2-3 TRBV6-1 many
TGTGCCAGCTCACCCCCCCTAGCGGGAGGGTCCTACGAGCAGTACTTC CASSPPLAGGSYEQYF TRBD2 TRBJ2-7 TRBV18 many
TGCGCCAGCAGAAAAACGAGGGACAGTCTTCTCGCTTTCTTT CASRKTRDSLLAFF TRBD1 TRBJ1-1 TRBV4-3 .
TGTGCCAGCAGTGGCATATGGACCGGGACAGGGGCAAATTTCTATGGCTACACCTTC CASSGIWTGTGANFYGYTF TRBD1 TRBJ1-2 TRBV28 many
TGTGCCAGCAGTTACCGGGAGGTCGGGGGGCCTAATTCACCCCTCCACTTT CASSYREVGGPNSPLHF . TRBJ1-6 TRBV6-5 many
TGCAGTGCTACAGAACTAGTAGCGTCCTACGAGCAGTACTTC CSATELVASYEQYF . TRBJ2-7 TRBV20-1 many
TGTGCCAGTAGTATAAGGTTAGGGGGGAGCCACTACACCTTC CASSIRLGGSHYTF . TRBJ1-2 TRBV19 many
TGTGCCAGCAGCCAAGTCCGGACAGGGGGCACTGAAGCTTTCTTT CASSQVRTGGTEAFF TRBD1 TRBJ1-1 TRBV4-2 .
TGCGCCAGCAGTACCCAGGGGGAAGGTAATGAGCAGTTCTTC CASSTQGEGNEQFF TRBD1 TRBJ2-1 TRBV5-1 many